These 21 T cell receptor beta chains originate from one sample sequenced in a study of CD8 T cells in Susac syndrome. Roughly 0.45 to 1 ug RNA was reverse transcribed with random hexamers. TCRdb re-derived calls from the immunoSEQ multiplex PCR reads in MiXCR, one entry per CDR3 protein. The repertoire has more than 150,000 distinct CDR3 sequences, more than 85% of them found once; the top ten carry less than 0.2%. What was sequenced was CD8+ T cells from PBMCs. Receptor source: a human donor with Susac syndrome.

A single count supports this clonotype. The CDR3: CASSQIVGEKLFF. CDR3 coding DNA: TGCGCCAGCAGCCAAATCGTCGGTGAAAAACTGTTTTTT. This rearrangement joins TRBV4-1 to TRBJ1-4; no clear D gene. The CDR3 totals 13 residues. Germline lookup yields CDR1 MGHRA and CDR2 YSYEKL. V lost 2 bases to trimming and J lost 7 bases, with 8 bases between them.

This chain links TRBV20-1 with TRBJ2-7, with D maybe TRBD2 (6 bases). CDR3 length equals 13 residues. Germline-derived CDR1 and CDR2 are DFQATT and SNEGSKA (reference sequence). The V and J ends lost 2 bases and 0 bases respectively, with 8 bases between them. CDR3 sequence reads: CSARQGGSYEQYF. Here the CDR3 DNA reads TGCAGTGCTAGACAGGGAGGCTCCTACGAGCAGTACTTC.

The chain combines TRBV4-2 with TRBJ1-1; D perhaps matches TRBD1 (6 bases). Germline loops: CDR1 LGHNA, CDR2 YNFKEQ. Trimming pared 4 bases from V and 6 bases from J, leaving 21 bases between. The CDR3 extends over 16 amino acids. CDR3 loop: CASSPLGERGRPEAFF. CDR3 nucleotides: TGTGCCAGCAGCCCGCTTGGGGAGCGGGGGCGACCTGAAGCTTTCTTT.

The rearrangement uses TRBV7-9 and TRBJ2-7, with D hard to call. Per the germline V gene, CDR1 is SEHNR and CDR2 is FQNEAQ (reference sequence). The CDR3 is made up of 14 amino acids. Trimming took 0 bases from V and 2 from J, leaving 8 bases between them. For the CDR3, the DNA is TGTGCCAGCAGCTTAGCCAGGCGAACCTACGAGCAGTACTTC. This gives the protein CASSLARRTYEQYF.

The J gene is TRBJ2-2, the V gene TRBV19, with D tentatively TRBD1 (6 bases). The CDR3 length is 17 residues. The V gene lost 3 bases and the J gene lost 5 bases, with 19 bases spanning the gap. CDR1 and CDR2 (germline): LNHDA, SQIVND (reference sequence). Here the CDR3 reads CASSMGQPNLGTGELFF. Written as DNA, the CDR3 is TGTGCCAGTAGTATGGGACAACCTAATTTGGGAACCGGGGAGCTGTTTTTT.

This rearrangement joins TRBV29-1 to TRBJ2-7, with 12 bases that match TRBD2. This CDR3 has 15 amino acids. Germline CDR1 is SQVTM and CDR2 is ANQGSEA. Unmatched junction bases numbered 7, after V lost 5 bases and J lost 2 bases. The CDR3 sequence: CSVYGTSGRTYEQYF. The CDR3 nucleotides read TGCAGCGTTTATGGGACTAGCGGGCGGACCTACGAGCAGTACTTC.

This CDR3 reads CASSPLSGRLSYEQYF. DNA of the CDR3: TGCGCCAGCAGCCCTCTTAGCGGGAGGCTGTCCTACGAGCAGTACTTC. The rearrangement uses TRBV4-1 and TRBJ2-7; 10 bases map to TRBD2. V shed 4 bases and J 1 base; nucleotides not matched to a gene: 7. This CDR3 region has 16 residues. From germline, CDR1 is MGHRA and CDR2 YSYEKL.

The V gene is TRBV15, the J gene TRBJ2-3; D remains unclear. The CDR3 is made up of 12 amino acids. Trimming removed 2 bases from V and 6 bases from J, with 6 bases in between. In germline, CDR1 is LNHNV, CDR2 YYDKDF (reference sequence). The CDR3 spells CATSRSVDTQYF. CDR3 in DNA: TGTGCCACCAGCAGATCAGTGGATACGCAGTATTTT. The variable domain in full, completed from reference TRBV15 and TRBJ2-3, reads DAMVIQNPRYQVTQFGKPVTLSCSQTLNHNVMYWYQQKSSQAPKLLFHYYDKDFNNEADTPDNFQSRRPNTSFCFLDIRSPGLGDTAMYLCATSRSVDTQYFGPGTRLTVL.

V gene TRBV4-2 combines with J gene TRBJ2-7, with no clear D. V lost 0 bases and J 5 bases, leaving 14 bases between the germline ends. CDR3 size: 15 residues. Germline CDR1 and CDR2: LGHNA and YNFKEQ. The CDR3 DNA sequence: TGTGCCAGCAGCCAAGAAAGTAAAGGTCCCCACGAGCAGTACTTC. It codes for CASSQESKGPHEQYF.

The V gene is TRBV19, the J gene TRBJ2-1, with TRBD2 matching 7 bases. V was clipped by 5 bases and J by 3 bases; unmatched bases: 7. The CDR3 is 15 residues long. The germline CDR1 and CDR2 sequences are LNHDA and SQIVND (reference sequence). In DNA, the CDR3 is TGTGCCAGTAGTCCTACTAGCGTAAACTACAATGAGCAGTTCTTC. This translates into CASSPTSVNYNEQFF. Full variable domain (rest looked up from reference TRBV19 and TRBJ2-1): DGGITQSPKYLFRKEGQNVTLSCEQNLNHDAMYWYRQDPGQGLRLIYYSQIVNDFQKGDIAEGYSVSREKKESFPLTVTSAQKNPTAFYLCASSPTSVNYNEQFFGPGTRLTVL.

This chain connects TRBV7-8 to TRBJ2-7, with no clear D. The germline V and J ends were trimmed by 5 bases and 5 bases, with 16 bases remaining between them. The V gene's germline CDR1 is SGHVS and CDR2 FQNEAQ. CDR3 size: 14 residues. DNA for the CDR3: TGTGCCAGCAGCACCGACATGGGTTACCACGAGCAGTACTTC. This gives the protein CASSTDMGYHEQYF.

V is TRBV24-1 and J is TRBJ2-7; D remains ambiguous. CDR3 length equals 12 residues. Germline CDR1 KGHDR, CDR2 SFDVKD. The ends were cut back, 3 bases at V and 2 bases at J, with 4 bases in the middle. The CDR3 DNA follows: TGTGCCACCAGTGATGCGACCTACGAGCAGTACTTC. Translation gives CATSDATYEQYF.

This chain connects TRBV10-3 to TRBJ2-1; the D is unclear. The germline V and J ends were trimmed by 3 bases and 5 bases, with 5 bases remaining between them. Germline CDR1 and CDR2: ENHRY and SYGVKD. CDR3 length equals 12 residues. The DNA for the CDR3 is TGTGCCATCAGTGACGGAGACAATGAGCAGTTCTTC. It is translated as CAISDGDNEQFF.

The chain recombines TRBV27 with TRBJ1-5; D is undetermined. The CDR3 contains 14 residues. The V and J ends lost 5 bases and 0 bases respectively, with 8 bases between them. In germline, CDR1 is MNHEY, CDR2 SMNVEV (reference sequence). The CDR3 loop reads CASSEHYSNQPQHF. CDR3 sequence (DNA): TGTGCCAGCAGTGAACATTATAGCAATCAGCCCCAGCATTTT.

The chain employs TRBV12-3 or TRBV12-4 and TRBJ1-5; TRBD1 might be the D (5 bases). Trimming stripped 0 bases from V and 7 bases from J, with 7 bases between. This CDR3 contains 13 residues. CDR3 sequence (DNA): TGTGCCAGCAGTTTAGCGCGGACACAGCCCCAGCATTTT. It encodes CASSLARTQPQHF.

The chain is built from TRBV12-3 or TRBV12-4 and TRBJ2-1; no clear D. This CDR3 has 11 amino acids. The V gene lost 8 bases and the J gene lost 7 bases, with 9 bases spanning the gap. CDR3 region: CASRVGNEQFF. The CDR3 DNA sequence: TGTGCCAGCCGAGTCGGGAATGAGCAGTTCTTC.

The chain carries TRBV5-1 and TRBJ2-3; no firm D call. The V gene's germline CDR1 is SGHRS and CDR2 YFSETQ. V shed 0 bases and J shed 6 bases, with 11 bases lying between them. The CDR3 is 14 amino acids. CDR3 nucleotide sequence: TGCGCCAGCAGCTTGGAGGCGGTGTTGGATACGCAGTATTTT. Its protein is CASSLEAVLDTQYF. Complete variable domain (other parts from reference TRBV5-1 and TRBJ2-3): KAGVTQTPRYLIKTRGQQVTLSCSPISGHRSVSWYQQTPGQGLQFLFEYFSETQRNKGNFPGRFSGRQFSNSRSEMNVSTLELGDSALYLCASSLEAVLDTQYFGPGTRLTVL.

V usage is TRBV10-3 and J usage is TRBJ2-1; 7 bases are a match to TRBD1. Germline V CDR1 and CDR2: ENHRY, SYGVKD. Losses at the gene ends were 2 bases for V and 5 bases for J; bases not matched to a gene: 12. The CDR3 is made up of 17 amino acids. The DNA for the CDR3 is TGTGCCATCAGTGAGGCCCGATCCGGGACAGCAGACAATGAGCAGTTCTTC. Translated: CAISEARSGTADNEQFF.

This clonotype was recorded only once. The chain joins TRBV11-2 to TRBJ2-7; weak D call: TRBD2 (5 bases). The germline V and J ends were trimmed by 4 bases and 6 bases, with 7 bases remaining between them. The CDR3 is made up of 11 amino acids. CDR1 SGHAT and CDR2 FQNNGV come from the germline V gene. CDR3 in amino acids: CASSYGVEQYF. Written as DNA, the CDR3 is TGTGCCAGCAGCTACGGGGTCGAGCAGTACTTC.

The chain has TRBV3-1 and TRBJ2-3, with 10 bases lining up with TRBD2. The CDR3 sequence is 17 residues long. Germline V CDR1 and CDR2: LGHDT, YNNKEL (reference sequence). V lost 4 bases to trimming and J lost 3 bases; unmatched junction nucleotides: 10. The CDR3 coding sequence is TGTGCCAGCAGCCCGATAACTAGCGGGGAGGGGACAGATACGCAGTATTTT. Translated, it gives CASSPITSGEGTDTQYF.

CDR3 amino acids: CASSLRFSGQGPTEAFF. The DNA of the CDR3 is TGTGCCAGCAGCTTAAGGTTTTCGGGACAGGGACCCACTGAAGCTTTCTTT. The rearrangement joins TRBV13 to TRBJ1-1; 9 nucleotides match TRBD1. After removal of 2 bases from V and 4 bases from J, the junction contained 11 bases not matched to a gene. CDR1 PRHDT and CDR2 FYEKMQ come from the germline V gene (reference sequence). The CDR3 runs 17 residues.